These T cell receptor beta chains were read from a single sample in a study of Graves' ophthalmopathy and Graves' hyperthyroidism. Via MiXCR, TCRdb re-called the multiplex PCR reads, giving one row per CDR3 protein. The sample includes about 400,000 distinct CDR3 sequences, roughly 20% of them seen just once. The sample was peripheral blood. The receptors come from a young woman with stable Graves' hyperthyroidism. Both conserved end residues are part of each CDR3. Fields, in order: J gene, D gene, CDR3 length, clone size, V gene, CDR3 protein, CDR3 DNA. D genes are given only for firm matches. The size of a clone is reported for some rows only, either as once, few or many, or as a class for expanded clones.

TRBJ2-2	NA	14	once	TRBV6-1	CASSDEGGAGELFF	TGTGCCAGCAGTGATGAAGGGGGGGCCGGGGAGCTGTTTTTT
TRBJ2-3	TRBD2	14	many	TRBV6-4	CATKGLAGGDTQYF	TGTGCCACCAAAGGACTAGCGGGAGGAGATACGCAGTATTTT
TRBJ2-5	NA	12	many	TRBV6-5	CASSYSKETQYF	TGTGCCAGCAGTTACTCCAAGGAGACCCAGTACTTC
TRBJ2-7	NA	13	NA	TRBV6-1	CASSELKPDEQYF	TGTGCCAGCAGTGAACTTAAACCCGACGAGCAGTACTTC
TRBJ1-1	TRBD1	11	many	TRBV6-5	CASSHRGEAFF	TGTGCCAGCAGTCACAGGGGTGAAGCTTTCTTT
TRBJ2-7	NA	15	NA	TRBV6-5	CASSYASRDTPRANF	TGTGCCAGCAGTTACGCATCCAGGGACACACCCCGAGCAAACTTC
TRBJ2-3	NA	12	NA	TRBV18	CASSPQKDTQYF	TGTGCCAGCTCACCACAGAAGGATACGCAGTATTTT
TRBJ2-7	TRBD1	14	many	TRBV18	CASSPRTGTHEQYF	TGTGCCAGCTCACCGAGGACAGGGACCCACGAGCAGTACTTC
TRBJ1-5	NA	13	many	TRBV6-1	CASSEARQQPQHF	TGTGCCAGCAGTGAAGCCAGGCAGCAGCCCCAGCATTTT
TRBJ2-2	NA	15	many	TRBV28	CASSSQGTTTGELFF	TGTGCCAGCAGCTCCCAGGGCACGACCACCGGGGAGCTGTTTTTT
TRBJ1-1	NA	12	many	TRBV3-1	CASTSKRTEAFF	TGTGCCAGCACCTCGAAGAGGACTGAAGCTTTCTTT
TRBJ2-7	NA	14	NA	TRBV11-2	CASSSGEISYEQYF	TGTGCCAGCAGTTCGGGAGAGATCTCCTACGAGCAGTACTTC
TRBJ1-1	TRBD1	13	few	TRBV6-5	CASSYTDRGGAFF	TGTGCCAGCAGTTACACGGACAGGGGGGGAGCTTTCTTT
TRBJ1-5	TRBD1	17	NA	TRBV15	CATSRAGTGGVRQPQHF	TGTGCCACCAGCAGGGCCGGGACAGGGGGCGTGAGGCAGCCCCAGCATTTT
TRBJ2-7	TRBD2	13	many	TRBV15	CATRRGSSYEQYF	TGTGCCACGCGGCGGGGGAGCTCCTACGAGCAGTACTTC
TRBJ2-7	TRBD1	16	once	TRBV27	CASSSRPQGVPYEQYF	TGTGCCAGCAGTTCCAGACCTCAGGGGGTTCCCTACGAGCAGTACTTC
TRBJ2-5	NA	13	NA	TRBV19	CASSIGRKETQYF	TGTGCCAGTAGTATAGGGAGAAAAGAGACCCAGTACTTC
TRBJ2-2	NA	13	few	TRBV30	CAWSVGMDGELFF	TGTGCCTGGAGTGTGGGGATGGACGGGGAGCTGTTTTTT
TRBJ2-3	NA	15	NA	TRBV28	CASSLEGGTTDTQYF	TGTGCCAGCAGTTTAGAGGGGGGAACCACAGATACGCAGTATTTT
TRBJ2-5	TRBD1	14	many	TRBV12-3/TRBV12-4	CASSSGTAGETQYF	TGTGCCAGCAGTTCCGGGACAGCCGGAGAGACCCAGTACTTC
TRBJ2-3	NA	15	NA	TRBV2	CASSFGRGSTDTQYF	TGTGCCAGCAGTTTCGGGAGAGGTAGCACAGATACGCAGTATTTT
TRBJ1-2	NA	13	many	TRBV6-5	CASSYSGYYGYTF	TGTGCCAGCAGTTATTCAGGGTACTATGGCTACACCTTC
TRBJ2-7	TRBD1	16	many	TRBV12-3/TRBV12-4	CASSFSTGGRFYEQYF	TGTGCCAGCAGCTTTTCTACAGGGGGCCGATTCTACGAGCAGTACTTC
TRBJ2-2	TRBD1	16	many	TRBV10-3	CAISNRTGGGTGELFF	TGTGCCATCAGTAATCGAACAGGGGGCGGGACCGGGGAGCTGTTTTTT
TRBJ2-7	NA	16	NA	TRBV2	CASSWTPTPHSYEQYF	TGTGCCAGCTCCTGGACCCCTACACCGCACTCCTACGAGCAGTACTTC
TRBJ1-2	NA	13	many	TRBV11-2	CASSFSRAYGYTF	TGTGCCAGCAGCTTCAGCAGGGCCTATGGCTACACCTTC
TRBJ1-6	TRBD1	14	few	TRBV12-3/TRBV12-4	CASRRTGVDSPLHF	TGTGCCAGCAGAAGGACAGGGGTTGATTCACCCCTCCACTTT
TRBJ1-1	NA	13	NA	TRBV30	CAWIGGAGMGAFF	TGTGCCTGGATCGGCGGAGCAGGGATGGGGGCTTTCTTT
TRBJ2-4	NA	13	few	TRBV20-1	CSARKTGENIQYF	TGCAGTGCTAGAAAGACAGGAGAAAACATTCAGTACTTC